These 14 T cell receptor beta chains were all obtained from the same sample, sequenced in a study of technical replicates of blood from a few donors. Profiling relied on immunoSEQ multiplex PCR, and the TCRdb table lists in-frame clones only, not all of them. The data hold some 60,000 clones, with roughly 91% observed a single time. Sequenced material: PBMCs. The source of these receptors is a human donor in good health. Some clones in this sample may be carry-over from other donors' samples.

V usage is TRBV18 and J usage is TRBJ2-7; weak D call: TRBD2 (7 bases). Trimming cost V 6 bases and J 3 bases, with 15 bases left between them. Germline loops: CDR1 KGHSH, CDR2 LQKENI. The CDR3 has 14 residues. The CDR3 DNA sequence: TGTGCCAGCTCCTCTCCGGGGGGCTTCTACGAGCAGTACTTC. Its translation: CASSSPGGFYEQYF.

The table lists this clone with a count of one. The V and J genes are TRBV30 and TRBJ2-7; 7 positions match TRBD1. V was clipped by 5 bases and J by 4 bases; unmatched bases: 2. From germline, CDR1 is GTSNPN and CDR2 SVGIG (reference sequence). This CDR3 region has 11 residues. CDR3 bases: TGTGCCTGGGGCAGGGGGTACGAGCAGTACTTC. Protein product: CAWGRGYEQYF.

The V and J genes are TRBV4-3 and TRBJ2-1; unclear D gene. From germline, CDR1 is LGHNA and CDR2 YSLEER. Trimming cost V 4 bases and J 2 bases, with 18 bases left between them. The CDR3 contains 17 residues. CDR3 loop: CASSPAGWVRPYNEQFF. For the CDR3, the DNA is TGCGCCAGCAGCCCAGCCGGGTGGGTAAGGCCCTACAATGAGCAGTTCTTC.

This chain links TRBV27 with TRBJ1-5, with 8 bases identical to TRBD1. The CDR3 consists of 15 residues. Germline V lookup: CDR1 MNHEY, CDR2 SMNVEV (reference sequence). Trimming cost V 5 bases and J 2 bases; bases outside gene matches: 5. The CDR3 region is CASSLRQGRNQPQHF. DNA of the CDR3: TGTGCCAGCAGTCTCAGACAGGGGCGCAATCAGCCCCAGCATTTT.

The chain is built from TRBV6-5 and TRBJ1-1; weak D call: TRBD1 (5 bases). V shed 2 bases and J shed 1 base, with 8 bases lying between them. Looked up from germline, CDR1 is MNHEY and CDR2 is SVGAGI. The CDR3 extends over 14 amino acids. This CDR3 is CASSYTQGNTEAFF. CDR3 nucleotides: TGTGCCAGCAGTTACACTCAGGGGAACACTGAAGCTTTCTTT.

This chain links TRBV5-5 with TRBJ1-5, with D unclear. CDR1 is SGHKS, CDR2 YYEKEE, per germline (reference sequence). Trimming removed 3 bases from V and 0 bases from J, with 16 bases in between. This CDR3 is 17 amino acids long. CDR3 DNA: TGTGCCAGCAGCTCCCTCGGGGAAGCCTATAGCAATCAGCCCCAGCATTTT. Translating gives CASSSLGEAYSNQPQHF.

Note on this clone: One junction end disagrees with the germline gene, perhaps due to a read error. This sequence joins TRBV5-6 and TRBJ1-2; D is perhaps TRBD1 (6 bases). This CDR3 contains 13 residues. Germline V gives CDR1 SGHDT, CDR2 YYEEEE. The CDR3 DNA reads as TGTGCCAGCAGCTTGACCGGACAGCCCATTTTGGCCTTC. This translates into CASSLTGQPILAF.

The rearrangement links TRBV29-1 to TRBJ1-1; the match to TRBD1 covers 9 bases. CDR3 size: 13 residues. V shed 5 bases, J shed 4 bases, and the junction held 5 bases outside the gene matches. The germline CDR1 and CDR2 sequences are SQVTM and ANQGSEA. CDR3 nucleotide sequence: TGCAGCGTTAAACAGGGGGCAGTCACTGAAGCTTTCTTT. Residues: CSVKQGAVTEAFF.

The rearrangement joins TRBV2 to TRBJ1-2, with 8 positions matching TRBD1. The CDR3 is made up of 12 amino acids. Germline V CDR1 and CDR2: SNHLY, FYNNEI. With V trimmed by 6 bases and J by 7 bases, 4 bases remained unmatched. The CDR3 region has the DNA TGTGCCAGCAGAACAGGGGGAGGTGGCTACACCTTC. It specifies CASRTGGGGYTF.

The V call is TRBV11-2, the J call TRBJ2-7, with 11 bases matching TRBD2. The CDR3 runs to 14 residues. With V trimmed by 5 bases and J by 4 bases, 4 bases remained unmatched. The germline V gene has CDR1 SGHAT and CDR2 FQNNGV. The CDR3, as DNA: TGTGCCAGCAGCCACGGGACTAGCGGATACGAGCAGTACTTC. This sequence encodes CASSHGTSGYEQYF.

The chain links TRBV5-5 to TRBJ1-5; D possibly corresponds to TRBD1 (6 bases). The CDR3 loop spans 16 amino acids. CDR1 is SGHKS and CDR2 is YYEKEE in the germline V gene (reference sequence). V was trimmed by 0 bases and J by 0 bases, leaving 10 bases between them. The CDR3 protein is CASSLVAGASNQPQHF. The CDR3 DNA is TGTGCCAGCAGCTTGGTGGCAGGGGCTAGCAATCAGCCCCAGCATTTT.

This clone has only one observation. V is TRBV4-2 and J is TRBJ2-2, with 10 positions matching TRBD2. CDR3 length equals 19 residues. Losses at the gene ends were 0 bases for V and 1 base for J; bases not matched to a gene: 8. Per the germline V gene, CDR1 is LGHNA and CDR2 is YNFKEQ. The CDR3 DNA sequence: TGTGCCAGCAGCCAAGATTCGAGTAGCGGGGGGTTGAACACCGGGGAGCTGTTTTTT. This codes for CASSQDSSSGGLNTGELFF.

This clone was picked up one time. The V and J genes are TRBV5-8 and TRBJ2-1, with a weak D call TRBD2 (6 bases). Germline lookup yields CDR1 SGHTS and CDR2 YDEGEE. CDR3 length: 14 residues. V was shortened by 4 bases and J by 3 bases, with 11 bases between the two germline ends. This chain's CDR3 is CASSRTGVYNEQFF. DNA of the CDR3: TGTGCCAGCAGCCGCACGGGGGTCTACAATGAGCAGTTCTTC.

This sequence joins TRBV7-9 and TRBJ1-4; 8 positions match TRBD1. The CDR3 runs 14 residues. Germline V gene data show CDR1 as SEHNR and CDR2 as FQNEAQ (reference sequence). With 6 bases clipped from V and 7 bases from J, the junction kept 7 bases outside the gene matches. CDR3 sequence reads: CASRTGGSLEKLFF. The CDR3 DNA reads as TGTGCCAGCAGAACAGGGGGGTCCCTTGAAAAACTGTTTTTT.